The clone carrying this TCR beta chain was picked up a small number of times. As yet, its antigen is unknown. The PCR was carried out with 60 Vbeta primers and 13 Jbeta primers. Source study methods: In a later analysis, roughly 10 million of around 75 million unique beta chains occurred in at least two donors. Sequenced by immunoSEQ multiplex PCR; TCRdb stores in-frame clones only, minus some. V, J and clone size are taken as reported in that table, and D and trimming were inferred from the DNA itself. The sample holds about 250,000 clones, roughly 80% seen once. Germline V CDR1 and CDR2: MNHNS, SASEGT. The length of the CDR3 is 16 residues. V shed 4 bases and J 2 bases; nucleotides not matched to a gene: 6. These data are taken from a study of cytomegalovirus exposure and HLA in healthy donors. General observations from the study: Sequencing had likely introduced a cluster of highly shared sequence variants as an artifact. Further analysis was carried out later, and it showed several of the most significant clusters appearing linked to common viral pathogens.

The specimen sequenced was PBMCs. V gene TRBV6-1 combines with J gene TRBJ2-1; TRBD1 matches 9 bases. The receptor's source is a girl aged 2 to 10 in good health and CMV-seronegative. The CDR3 loop reads CASSAIQGAAYNEQFF. DNA for the CDR3: TGTGCCAGCAGTGCAATACAGGGGGCTGCCTACAATGAGCAGTTCTTC.